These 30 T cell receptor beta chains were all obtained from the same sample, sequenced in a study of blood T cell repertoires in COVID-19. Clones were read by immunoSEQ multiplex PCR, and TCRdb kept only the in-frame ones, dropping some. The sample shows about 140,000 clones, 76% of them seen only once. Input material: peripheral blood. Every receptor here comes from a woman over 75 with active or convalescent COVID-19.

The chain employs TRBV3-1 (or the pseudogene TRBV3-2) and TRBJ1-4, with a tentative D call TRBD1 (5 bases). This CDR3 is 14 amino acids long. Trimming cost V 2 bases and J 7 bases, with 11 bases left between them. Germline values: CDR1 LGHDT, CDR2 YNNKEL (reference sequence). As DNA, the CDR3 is TGTGCCAGCAGCCAAATTGGGGGGGTTGAAAAACTGTTTTTT. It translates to CASSQIGGVEKLFF.

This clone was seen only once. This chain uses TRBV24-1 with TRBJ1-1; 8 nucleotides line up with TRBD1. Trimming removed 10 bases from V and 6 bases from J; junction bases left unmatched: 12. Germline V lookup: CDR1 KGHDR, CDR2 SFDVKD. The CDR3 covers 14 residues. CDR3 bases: TGTGCCACTCGGGGGGACGGACAGGGCTCTGAAGCTTTCTTT. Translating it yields CATRGDGQGSEAFF.

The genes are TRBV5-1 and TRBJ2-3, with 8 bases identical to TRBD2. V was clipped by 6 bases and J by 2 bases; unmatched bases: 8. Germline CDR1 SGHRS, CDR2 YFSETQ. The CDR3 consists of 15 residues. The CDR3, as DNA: TGCGCCAGCAAGAAAGCGGGGGCTTACACAGATACGCAGTATTTT. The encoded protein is CASKKAGAYTDTQYF. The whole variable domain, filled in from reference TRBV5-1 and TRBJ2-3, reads KAGVTQTPRYLIKTRGQQVTLSCSPISGHRSVSWYQQTPGQGLQFLFEYFSETQRNKGNFPGRFSGRQFSNSRSEMNVSTLELGDSALYLCASKKAGAYTDTQYFGPGTRLTVL.

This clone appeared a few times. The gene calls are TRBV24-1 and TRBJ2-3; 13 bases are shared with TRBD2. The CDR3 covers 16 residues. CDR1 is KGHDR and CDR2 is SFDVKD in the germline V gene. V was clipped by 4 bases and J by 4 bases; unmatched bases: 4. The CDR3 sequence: CATSDRTSGGPDTQYF. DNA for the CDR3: TGTGCCACCAGTGACCGGACTAGCGGGGGCCCAGATACGCAGTATTTT.

Written as DNA, the CDR3 is TGTGCCAGCAGAGAAGCGGGGGGCACCTACAATGAGCAGTTCTTC. It encodes CASREAGGTYNEQFF. The J gene is TRBJ2-1, the V gene TRBV27; the match to TRBD2 covers 9 bases. Germline CDR1 and CDR2: MNHEY and SMNVEV (reference sequence). With V trimmed by 6 bases and J by 2 bases, 5 bases remained unmatched. This CDR3 is 15 amino acids long.

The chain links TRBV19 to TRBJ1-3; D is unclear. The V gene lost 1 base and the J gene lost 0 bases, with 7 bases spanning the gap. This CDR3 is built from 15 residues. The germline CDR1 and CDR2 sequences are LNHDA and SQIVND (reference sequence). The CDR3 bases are TGTGCCAGTAGTATAGCTGCGAACTCTGGAAACACCATATATTTT. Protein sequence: CASSIAANSGNTIYF.

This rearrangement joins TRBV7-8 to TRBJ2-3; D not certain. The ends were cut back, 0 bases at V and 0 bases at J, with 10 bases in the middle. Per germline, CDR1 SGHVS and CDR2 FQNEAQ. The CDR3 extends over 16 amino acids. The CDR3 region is CASSLATRPSTDTQYF. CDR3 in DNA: TGTGCCAGCAGCTTAGCGACTCGACCTAGCACAGATACGCAGTATTTT.

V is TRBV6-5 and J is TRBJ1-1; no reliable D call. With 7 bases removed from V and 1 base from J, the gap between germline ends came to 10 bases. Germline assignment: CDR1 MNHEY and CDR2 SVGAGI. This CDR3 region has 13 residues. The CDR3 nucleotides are TGTGCCAGCATCGACACTAGGAACACTGAAGCTTTCTTT. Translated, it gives CASIDTRNTEAFF.

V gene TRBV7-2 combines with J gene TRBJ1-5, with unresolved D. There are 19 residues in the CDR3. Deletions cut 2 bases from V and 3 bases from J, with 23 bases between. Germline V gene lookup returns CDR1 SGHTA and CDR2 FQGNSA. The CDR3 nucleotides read TGTGCCAGCAGCTTATTATCCCACACCCTCGGGGAGAACAATCAGCCCCAGCATTTT. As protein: CASSLLSHTLGENNQPQHF. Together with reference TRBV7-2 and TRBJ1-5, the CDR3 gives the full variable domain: GAGVSQSPSNKVTEKGKDVELRCDPISGHTALYWYRQSLGQGLEFLIYFQGNSAPDKSGLPSDRFSAERTGGSVSTLTIQRTQQEDSAVYLCASSLLSHTLGENNQPQHFGDGTRLSIL.

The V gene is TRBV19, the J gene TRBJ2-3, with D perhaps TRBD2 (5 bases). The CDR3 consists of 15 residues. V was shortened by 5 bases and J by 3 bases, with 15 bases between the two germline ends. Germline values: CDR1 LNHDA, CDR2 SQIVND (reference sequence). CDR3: CASSPRTGLTDTQYF. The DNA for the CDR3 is TGTGCCAGTAGTCCACGAACGGGGTTAACAGATACGCAGTATTTT.

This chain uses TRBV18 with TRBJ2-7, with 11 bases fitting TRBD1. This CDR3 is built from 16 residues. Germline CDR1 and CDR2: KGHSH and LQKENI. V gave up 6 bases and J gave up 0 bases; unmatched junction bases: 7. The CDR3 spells CASSPTGQGVSYEQYF. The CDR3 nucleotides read TGTGCCAGCTCTCCAACGGGACAGGGGGTCTCCTACGAGCAGTACTTC.

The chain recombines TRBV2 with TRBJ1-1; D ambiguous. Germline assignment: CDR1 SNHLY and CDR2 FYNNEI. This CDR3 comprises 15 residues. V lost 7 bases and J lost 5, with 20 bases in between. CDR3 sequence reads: CASIPLEGLLTEAFF. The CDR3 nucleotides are TGTGCCAGCATCCCTCTGGAGGGTCTCCTAACTGAAGCTTTCTTT.

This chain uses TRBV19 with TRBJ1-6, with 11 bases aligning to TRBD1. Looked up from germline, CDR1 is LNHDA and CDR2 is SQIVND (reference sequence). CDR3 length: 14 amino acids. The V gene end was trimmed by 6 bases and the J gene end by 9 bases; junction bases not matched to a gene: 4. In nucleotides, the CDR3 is TGTGCCAGTAGAGGGACAGGGGGATTTTCACCCCTCCACTTT. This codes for CASRGTGGFSPLHF.

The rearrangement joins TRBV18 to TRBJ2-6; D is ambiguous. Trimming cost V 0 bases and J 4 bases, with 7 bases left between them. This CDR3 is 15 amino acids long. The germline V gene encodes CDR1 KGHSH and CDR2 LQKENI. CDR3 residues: CASSPPSSGANVLTF. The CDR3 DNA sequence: TGTGCCAGCTCACCACCTTCCTCCGGGGCCAACGTCCTGACTTTC.

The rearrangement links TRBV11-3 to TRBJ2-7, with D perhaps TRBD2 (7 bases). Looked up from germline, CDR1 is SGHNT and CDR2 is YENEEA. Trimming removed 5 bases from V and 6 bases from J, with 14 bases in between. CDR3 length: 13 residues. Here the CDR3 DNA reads TGTGCCAGCAGCACTCAGGGAGGGGGCGAGCAGTACTTC. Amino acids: CASSTQGGGEQYF.

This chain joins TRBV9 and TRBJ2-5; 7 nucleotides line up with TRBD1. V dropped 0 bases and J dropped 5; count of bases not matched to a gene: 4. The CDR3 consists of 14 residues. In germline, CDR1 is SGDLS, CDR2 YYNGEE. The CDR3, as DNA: TGTGCCAGCAGCGTAGGACAGGGTGGGGAGACCCAGTACTTC. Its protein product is CASSVGQGGETQYF.

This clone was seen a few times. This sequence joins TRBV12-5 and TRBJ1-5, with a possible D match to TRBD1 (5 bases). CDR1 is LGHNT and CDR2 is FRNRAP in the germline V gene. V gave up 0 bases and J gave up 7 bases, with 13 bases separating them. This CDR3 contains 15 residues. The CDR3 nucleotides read TGTGCTAGTGGTTTGGTCCCCGAATCAGGGCAGCCCCAGCATTTT. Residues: CASGLVPESGQPQHF.

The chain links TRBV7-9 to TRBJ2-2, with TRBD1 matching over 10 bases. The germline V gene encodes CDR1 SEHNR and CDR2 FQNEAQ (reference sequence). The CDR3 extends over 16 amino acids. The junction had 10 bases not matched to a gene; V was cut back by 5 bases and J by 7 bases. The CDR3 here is CASSRTGTGAVGELFF. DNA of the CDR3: TGTGCCAGCAGCCGAACAGGGACAGGGGCCGTCGGGGAGCTGTTTTTT.

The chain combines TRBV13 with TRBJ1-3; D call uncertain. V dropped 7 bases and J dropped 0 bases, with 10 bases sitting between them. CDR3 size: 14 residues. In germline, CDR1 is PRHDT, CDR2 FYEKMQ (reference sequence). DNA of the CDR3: TGTGCCAGCAAGGGAGCTTACTCTGGAAACACCATATATTTT. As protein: CASKGAYSGNTIYF.

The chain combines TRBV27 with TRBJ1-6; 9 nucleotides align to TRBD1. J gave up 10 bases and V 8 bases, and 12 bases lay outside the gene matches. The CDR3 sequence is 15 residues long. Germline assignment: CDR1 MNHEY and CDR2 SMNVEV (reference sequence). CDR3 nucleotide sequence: TGTGCCAGCCAAATCGCGGGACAGGGTAACTCACCCCTCCACTTT. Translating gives CASQIAGQGNSPLHF.

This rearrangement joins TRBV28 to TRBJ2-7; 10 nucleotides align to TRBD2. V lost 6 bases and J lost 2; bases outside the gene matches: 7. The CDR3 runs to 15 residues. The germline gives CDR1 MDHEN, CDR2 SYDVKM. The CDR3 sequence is CASRAASGGPYEQYF. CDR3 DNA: TGTGCCAGCAGAGCGGCTAGCGGGGGCCCCTACGAGCAGTACTTC.

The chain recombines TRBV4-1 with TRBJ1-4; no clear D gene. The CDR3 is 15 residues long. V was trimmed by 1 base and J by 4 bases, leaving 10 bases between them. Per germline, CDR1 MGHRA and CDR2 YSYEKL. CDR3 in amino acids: CASSQGVTVNEKLFF. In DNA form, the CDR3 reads TGCGCCAGCAGCCAAGGAGTAACAGTTAATGAAAAACTGTTTTTT.

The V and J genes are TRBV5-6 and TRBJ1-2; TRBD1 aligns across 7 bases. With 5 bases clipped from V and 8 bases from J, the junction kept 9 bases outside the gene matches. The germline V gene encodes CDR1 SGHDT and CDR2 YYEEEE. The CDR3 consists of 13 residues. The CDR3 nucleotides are TGTGCCAGCAGTCCCGGGACAGTAAAAGGCTACACCTTC. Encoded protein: CASSPGTVKGYTF.

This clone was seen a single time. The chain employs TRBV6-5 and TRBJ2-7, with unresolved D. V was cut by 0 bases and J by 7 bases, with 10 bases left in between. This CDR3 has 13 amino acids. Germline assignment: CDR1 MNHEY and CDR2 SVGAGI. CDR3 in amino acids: CASSYSIAEEQYF. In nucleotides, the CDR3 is TGTGCCAGCAGTTACTCGATTGCAGAAGAGCAGTACTTC.

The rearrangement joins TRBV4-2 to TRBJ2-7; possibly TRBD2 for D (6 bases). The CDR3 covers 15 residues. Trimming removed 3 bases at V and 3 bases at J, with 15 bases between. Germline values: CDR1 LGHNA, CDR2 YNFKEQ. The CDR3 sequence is CASSHQSTGDYEQYF. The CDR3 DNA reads TGTGCCAGCAGCCACCAGTCGACGGGAGACTACGAGCAGTACTTC.

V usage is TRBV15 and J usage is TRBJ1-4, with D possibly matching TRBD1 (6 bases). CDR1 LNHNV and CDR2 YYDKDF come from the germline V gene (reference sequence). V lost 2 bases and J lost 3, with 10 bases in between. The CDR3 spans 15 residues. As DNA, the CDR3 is TGTGCCACCAGCAGAAACAGGGCTTCTAATGAAAAACTGTTTTTT. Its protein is CATSRNRASNEKLFF.

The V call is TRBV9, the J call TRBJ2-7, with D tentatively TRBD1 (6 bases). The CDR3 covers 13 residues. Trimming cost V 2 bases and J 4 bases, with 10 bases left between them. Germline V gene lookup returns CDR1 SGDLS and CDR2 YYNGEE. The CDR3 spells CASSVADRYEQYF. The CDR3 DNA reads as TGTGCCAGCAGCGTCGCGGACAGATACGAGCAGTACTTC.

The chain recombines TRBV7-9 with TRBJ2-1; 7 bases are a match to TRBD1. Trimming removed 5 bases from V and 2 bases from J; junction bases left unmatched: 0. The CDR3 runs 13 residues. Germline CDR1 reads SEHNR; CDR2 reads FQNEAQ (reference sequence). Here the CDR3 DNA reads TGTGCCAGCAGCGACAGGGCCTACAATGAGCAGTTCTTC. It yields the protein CASSDRAYNEQFF.

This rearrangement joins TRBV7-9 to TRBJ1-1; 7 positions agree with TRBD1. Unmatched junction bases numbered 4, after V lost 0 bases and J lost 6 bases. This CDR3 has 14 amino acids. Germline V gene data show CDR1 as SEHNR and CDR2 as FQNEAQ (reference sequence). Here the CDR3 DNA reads TGTGCCAGCAGCTTAGCTCGCCAGGGGGCTGAAGCTTTCTTT. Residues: CASSLARQGAEAFF.

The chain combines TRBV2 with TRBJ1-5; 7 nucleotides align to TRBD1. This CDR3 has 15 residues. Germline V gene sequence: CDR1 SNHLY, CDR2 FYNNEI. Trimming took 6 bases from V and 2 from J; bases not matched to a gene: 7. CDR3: CASSTGTVGNQPQHF. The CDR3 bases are TGTGCCAGCAGCACCGGGACAGTCGGCAATCAGCCCCAGCATTTT.